These 6 T cell receptor beta chains share one sample of origin, sequenced in a study of shared T cell receptors in the human thymus. Method: immunoSEQ multiplex PCR; TCRdb's copy keeps in-frame clones and lacks some. The table includes hundreds of thousands of clones, more than 70% detected once. These records were also assigned to another study, of human thymus T cells.

The sample taken for sequencing was thymocytes. These receptors were collected from a boy in the first two years of life with a congenital heart defect.

Written as DNA, the CDR3 is TGTGCCAGCAGCCGGGAGGGGGGTAGCAATCAGCCCCAGCATTTT. It translates to CASSREGGSNQPQHF. This chain connects TRBV27 to TRBJ1-5; a possible D gene is TRBD1 (6 bases). The CDR3 has 15 amino acids. Trimming pared 6 bases from V and 0 bases from J, leaving 12 bases between. Germline-derived CDR1 and CDR2 are MNHEY and SMNVEV (reference sequence).

This sequence joins TRBV7-9 and TRBJ2-2; 14 bases fit TRBD2. The CDR3 sequence is 19 residues long. Germline CDR1 is SEHNR and CDR2 is FQNEAQ (reference sequence). Trimming removed 0 bases from V and 0 bases from J; junction bases left unmatched: 3. The CDR3 nucleotides read TGTGCCAGCAGCTTAGCGACTAGCGGGAGGGTTTCGAACACCGGGGAGCTGTTTTTT. It translates to CASSLATSGRVSNTGELFF.

V is TRBV7-2 and J is TRBJ2-7; 13 nucleotides match TRBD2. V was pared by 4 bases and J by 0 bases, with 12 bases of the junction left unmatched. This CDR3 comprises 19 residues. Looked up from germline, CDR1 is SGHTA and CDR2 is FQGNSA. This CDR3 is CASSCRLAGGPSHSYEQYF. The CDR3 region has the DNA TGTGCCAGCAGCTGCCGACTAGCGGGAGGTCCTTCCCACTCCTACGAGCAGTACTTC.

The chain is built from TRBV6-5 and TRBJ1-4, with TRBD1 matching over 8 bases. Germline CDR1 and CDR2: MNHEY and SVGAGI. V lost 4 bases and J lost 10; bases outside the gene matches: 8. The length of the CDR3 is 14 residues. This chain's CDR3 is CASSSDRDSGKLFF. CDR3 in DNA: TGTGCCAGCAGTTCGGACAGGGATTCTGGAAAACTGTTTTTT.

The chain has TRBV9 and TRBJ2-7, with 10 positions matching TRBD2. Losses at the gene ends were 3 bases for V and 7 bases for J; bases not matched to a gene: 13. The CDR3 extends over 16 amino acids. The germline V gene has CDR1 SGDLS and CDR2 YYNGEE. CDR3 loop: CASSEGGLAGADEQYF. CDR3 sequence (DNA): TGTGCCAGCAGCGAGGGAGGCCTAGCGGGAGCTGATGAGCAGTACTTC.

V usage is TRBV28 and J usage is TRBJ2-7; D gene unclear. The germline V gene encodes CDR1 MDHEN and CDR2 SYDVKM. This CDR3 is built from 16 residues. Trimming removed 3 bases from V and 3 bases from J, with 18 bases in between. The DNA of the CDR3 is TGTGCCAGCAGTTTGGGCCCCCGACCCGATGACTACGAGCAGTACTTC. Translation gives CASSLGPRPDDYEQYF. Using reference TRBV28 and TRBJ2-7 for the parts outside the CDR3, the full variable domain is DVKVTQSSRYLVKRTGEKVFLECVQDMDHENMFWYRQDPGLGLRLIYFSYDVKMKEKGDIPEGYSVSREKKERFSLILESASTNQTSMYLCASSLGPRPDDYEQYFGPGTRLTVT.